These 21 T cell receptor beta chains came from one sample sequenced in a study of neurological immune-mediated disorders. TCRdb redid the calling of the 5' RACE reads with MiXCR, one entry per CDR3 protein. This sample has 30,000 to 35,000 distinct CDR3 sequences, with more than 4% found just once. Sequences were obtained from CD4+ T cells from blood. These TCRs come from a middle-aged woman in good health.

In its sample, this clonotype was seen many times. The chain has TRBV20-1 and TRBJ1-1, with D unresolved. V gave up 2 bases and J gave up 6 bases, with 13 bases separating them. Per the germline V gene, CDR1 is DFQATT and CDR2 is SNEGSKA (reference sequence). This CDR3 is built from 13 residues. DNA for the CDR3: TGCAGTGCTAGACAGGCGGGTGGGGCTGAAGCTTTCTTT. Translating gives CSARQAGGAEAFF.

At least ten counts were recorded for this clonotype. The V and J genes are TRBV20-1 and TRBJ1-1; TRBD1 matches at 7 bases. The germline gives CDR1 DFQATT, CDR2 SNEGSKA (reference sequence). The CDR3 is made up of 13 amino acids. The V and J ends lost 3 bases and 5 bases, in that order; junction bases with no gene match: 6. This chain's CDR3 is CSARQGGDTEAFF. The DNA of the CDR3 is TGCAGTGCTAGGCAGGGGGGGGATACTGAAGCTTTCTTT.

At least ten counts were recorded for this clonotype. The chain combines TRBV5-1 with TRBJ2-7; 10 bases are a match to TRBD1. The CDR3 runs to 15 residues. In germline, CDR1 is SGHRS, CDR2 YFSETQ. Trimming took 4 bases from V and 5 from J; bases not matched to a gene: 9. DNA of the CDR3: TGCGCCAGCAGCGTATCCGGGACAGGGGCCCACGAGCAGTACTTC. This codes for CASSVSGTGAHEQYF.

For this clonotype: The junction shows a germline mismatch at one end, possibly a read error. V usage is TRBV12-3 or TRBV12-4 and J usage is TRBJ2-3; D not resolved. This CDR3 has 13 residues. As DNA, the CDR3 is TGTGTCAGCAGCTCCGCCGGGCTCCGAACACAGTATTTT. Translation: CVSSSAGLRTQYF.

This clonotype has ten or more counts. This CDR3 is CASSNGPGVTEAFF. For the CDR3, the DNA is TGTGCCAGCAGCAACGGTCCAGGGGTTACTGAAGCTTTCTTT. The chain employs TRBV7-3 and TRBJ1-1, with TRBD1 as a possible D gene (6 bases). Trimming removed 5 bases from V and 5 bases from J, with 15 bases in between. The CDR3 extends over 14 amino acids. Germline CDR1 is SGHTA and CDR2 is FQGTGA.

In its sample, this clonotype was seen many times. V usage is TRBV10-3 and J usage is TRBJ1-6, with D uncertain. This CDR3 is built from 14 residues. CDR1 is ENHRY and CDR2 is SYGVKD in the germline V gene. Trimming removed 2 bases from V and 8 bases from J, with 10 bases in between. The CDR3 here is CAISEAVSDSPLHF. The CDR3 DNA sequence: TGTGCCATCAGTGAGGCGGTATCGGATTCACCCCTCCACTTT.

In this sample, this clonotype turned up many times. The J gene is TRBJ1-1, the V gene TRBV28, with 7 nucleotides matching TRBD1. This CDR3 contains 13 residues. Looked up from germline, CDR1 is MDHEN and CDR2 is SYDVKM. V shed 6 bases and J 9 bases; nucleotides not matched to a gene: 10. The CDR3, as DNA: TGTGCCAGCAGGCCGGGACAGACGAGGCAAGCTTTCTTT. Translating gives CASRPGQTRQAFF. The whole variable domain, remainder taken from reference TRBV28 and TRBJ1-1, is DVKVTQSSRYLVKRTGEKVFLECVQDMDHENMFWYRQDPGLGLRLIYFSYDVKMKEKGDIPEGYSVSREKKERFSLILESASTNQTSMYLCASRPGQTRQAFFGQGTRLTVV.

This clonotype was observed many times. V gene TRBV4-2 combines with J gene TRBJ2-1; 12 positions agree with TRBD2. V shed 8 bases, J shed 3 bases, and the junction held 8 bases outside the gene matches. The CDR3 covers 16 residues. Germline CDR1 LGHNA, CDR2 YNFKEQ. CDR3 region: CASGPSGRARYNEQFF. CDR3 in DNA: TGTGCCAGCGGGCCTAGCGGGAGGGCCCGCTACAATGAGCAGTTCTTC.

This clonotype was recorded at least ten times. The CDR3 region is CASSQGQGDFYGYTF. CDR3 DNA: TGTGCCAGCAGCCAAGGACAGGGGGATTTCTATGGCTACACCTTC. J is TRBJ1-2 and V is TRBV7-9; 10 positions agree with TRBD1. Trimming removed 5 bases from V and 4 bases from J; junction bases left unmatched: 7. The CDR3 sequence is 15 residues long. CDR1 is SEHNR, CDR2 FQNEAQ, per germline (reference sequence).

This clonotype was seen ten or more times. The rearrangement joins TRBV5-1 to TRBJ2-5; D ambiguous. Between the trimmed V and J ends, which lost 1 base and 4 bases, there was a span of 14 bases. The CDR3 is 15 amino acids. Germline V gene data show CDR1 as SGHRS and CDR2 as YFSETQ. CDR3 nucleotides: TGCGCCAGCAGCTTGTTGGGTCAGAGTCGAGAGACCCAGTACTTC. Amino acid sequence: CASSLLGQSRETQYF.

This clonotype was seen at least ten times. This chain joins TRBV29-1 and TRBJ1-1; no firm D call. Trimming left V 7 bases short and J 8 bases short, with 20 bases between. This CDR3 contains 13 residues. Per the germline V gene, CDR1 is SQVTM and CDR2 is ANQGSEA. This CDR3 is CSASWSSQAEAFF. In DNA form, the CDR3 reads TGCAGCGCTTCCTGGTCCAGCCAAGCCGAAGCTTTCTTT.

This clonotype was detected many times. CDR3 nucleotides: TGCGCCAGCAGCTTGGCAGACGTCTATGGCTACACCTTC. Its translation: CASSLADVYGYTF. The chain is built from TRBV5-1 and TRBJ1-2; D ambiguous. Germline CDR1 and CDR2: SGHRS and YFSETQ. V dropped 0 bases and J dropped 4 bases, with 7 bases sitting between them. The CDR3 totals 13 residues.

This clonotype was found many times. This sequence joins TRBV25-1 and TRBJ2-5; possible D gene TRBD2, 6 bases. The V end was cut by 1 base, the J end by 7 bases, with 16 bases between. The CDR3 totals 15 residues. Per the germline V gene, CDR1 is MGHDK and CDR2 is SYGVNS. This CDR3 reads CASSESEGPWGTQYF. CDR3 nucleotide sequence: TGTGCCAGCAGTGAATCGGAGGGGCCCTGGGGGACCCAGTACTTC.

This clonotype came up many times. The rearrangement joins TRBV6-5 to TRBJ2-1; D unclear. The CDR3 is 14 residues long. Trimming shortened V by 5 bases and J by 6 bases, and 14 bases separated the two germline ends. Looked up from germline, CDR1 is MNHEY and CDR2 is SVGAGI. In DNA form, the CDR3 reads TGTGCCAGCAGTCCCTGGGCCCAACCCAATGAGCAGTTCTTC. Its translation is CASSPWAQPNEQFF.

This clonotype was seen at least ten times. V is TRBV10-3 and J is TRBJ2-4; D gene ambiguous. In germline, CDR1 is ENHRY, CDR2 SYGVKD. CDR3 length: 16 residues. The V end was cut by 0 bases, the J end by 2 bases, with 11 bases between. CDR3 DNA: TGTGCCATCAGTGAGTCTGGGGTATTCACCAAAAACATTCAGTACTTC. As protein: CAISESGVFTKNIQYF.

In this sample, this clonotype turned up many times. The rearrangement joins TRBV20-1 to TRBJ1-5; 7 bases fit TRBD1. The CDR3 has 17 amino acids. V lost 1 base, J lost 4 bases, and 13 bases stayed unmatched. Per germline, CDR1 DFQATT and CDR2 SNEGSKA (reference sequence). CDR3 loop: CSARGFGDRVGNQPQHF. In nucleotides, the CDR3 is TGCAGTGCTAGAGGGTTCGGTGACAGGGTGGGGAATCAGCCCCAGCATTTT.

This clonotype rates as medium-sized. This chain joins TRBV5-1 and TRBJ1-3; D is ambiguous. V gave up 0 bases and J gave up 0 bases, with 10 bases separating them. Germline assignment: CDR1 SGHRS and CDR2 YFSETQ. The CDR3 sequence is 16 residues long. The CDR3 nucleotides are TGCGCCAGCAGCTTGGGGAACAGCCTCTCTGGAAACACCATATATTTT. Amino acids: CASSLGNSLSGNTIYF.

This clonotype was counted ten times or more. The V gene is TRBV19, the J gene TRBJ1-2; TRBD1 matches at 9 bases. From germline, CDR1 is LNHDA and CDR2 SQIVND (reference sequence). The ends lost 5 bases at V and 7 bases at J; junction bases unmatched: 5. The CDR3 has 13 amino acids. Here the CDR3 reads CASSLRTGVGYTF. In nucleotides, the CDR3 is TGTGCCAGTAGTCTCCGGACAGGGGTTGGCTACACCTTC.

This clonotype has a count of ten or more. The V gene is TRBV28, the J gene TRBJ2-3, with 11 bases that match TRBD2. Per germline, CDR1 MDHEN and CDR2 SYDVKM. The ends lost 5 bases at V and 5 bases at J; junction bases unmatched: 6. This CDR3 region has 15 residues. This CDR3 reads CASSNSGRAEDTQYF. CDR3 in DNA: TGTGCCAGCAGTAATAGCGGGAGGGCCGAAGATACGCAGTATTTT.

In its sample, this clonotype was seen many times. The CDR3 DNA sequence: TGTGCCAGCAGCCCCCAGCGGGAGGGCCGCCATGAGCAGTTCTTC. Its translation is CASSPQREGRHEQFF. This chain links TRBV7-9 with TRBJ2-1; 10 bases line up with TRBD2. The CDR3 sequence is 15 residues long. Losses at the gene ends were 5 bases for V and 8 bases for J; bases not matched to a gene: 9. Per germline, CDR1 SEHNR and CDR2 FQNEAQ (reference sequence).

There are many counts of this clonotype. The V call is TRBV10-3, the J call TRBJ2-6; D may be TRBD1 or TRBD2 (5 bases each). The CDR3 has 17 amino acids. The V and J ends lost 3 bases and 1 base respectively, with 13 bases between them. CDR1 is ENHRY, CDR2 SYGVKD, per germline. The chain's CDR3 is CAISDMRGKSGANVLTF. In DNA form, the CDR3 reads TGTGCCATCAGTGATATGAGGGGCAAGTCTGGGGCCAACGTCCTGACTTTC.